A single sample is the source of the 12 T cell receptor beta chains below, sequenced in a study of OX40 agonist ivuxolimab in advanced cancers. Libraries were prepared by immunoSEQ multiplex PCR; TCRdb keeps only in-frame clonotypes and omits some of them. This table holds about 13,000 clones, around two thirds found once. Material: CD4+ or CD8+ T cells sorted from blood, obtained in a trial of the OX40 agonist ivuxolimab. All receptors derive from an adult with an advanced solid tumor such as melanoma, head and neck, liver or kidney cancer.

CDR3 sequence reads: CASSKVGGVRSNQPQHF. CDR3 DNA sequence: TGTGCCAGCAGCAAAGTGGGGGGAGTCCGTAGCAATCAGCCCCAGCATTTT. The V call is TRBV21-1, the J call TRBJ1-5. TRBV21-1 is a pseudogene segment. The CDR3 contains 17 residues.

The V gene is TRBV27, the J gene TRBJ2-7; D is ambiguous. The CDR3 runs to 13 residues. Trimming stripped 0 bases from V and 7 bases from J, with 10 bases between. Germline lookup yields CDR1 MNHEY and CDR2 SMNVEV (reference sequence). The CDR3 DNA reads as TGTGCCAGCAGTTTATCCGAGTTTGGGGAGCAGTACTTC. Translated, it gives CASSLSEFGEQYF.

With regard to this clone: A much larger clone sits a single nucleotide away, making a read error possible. The chain's CDR3 is CASSLGDSNEQYF. The CDR3 nucleotides are TGTGCCAGCAGCTTGGGAGATTCCAACGAGCAGTACTTC. The chain employs TRBV7-6 and TRBJ2-7; weak D call: TRBD2 (5 bases). This CDR3 is built from 13 residues. The germline CDR1 and CDR2 sequences are SGHVS and FNYEAQ. Trimming took 3 bases from V and 5 from J, leaving 11 bases between them.

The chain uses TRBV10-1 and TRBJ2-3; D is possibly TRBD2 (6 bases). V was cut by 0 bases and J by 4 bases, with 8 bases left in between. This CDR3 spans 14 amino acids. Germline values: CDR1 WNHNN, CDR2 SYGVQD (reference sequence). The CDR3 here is CASSESLAADTQYF. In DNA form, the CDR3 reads TGCGCCAGCAGTGAGTCATTAGCGGCAGATACGCAGTATTTT.

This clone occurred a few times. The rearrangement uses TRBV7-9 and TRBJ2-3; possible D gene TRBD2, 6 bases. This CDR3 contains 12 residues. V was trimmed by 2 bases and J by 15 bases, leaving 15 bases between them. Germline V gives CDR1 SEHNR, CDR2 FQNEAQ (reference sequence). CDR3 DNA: TGTGCCAGCAGCTTACTGGCGCGGGAACAATATTTT. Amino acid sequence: CASSLLAREQYF.

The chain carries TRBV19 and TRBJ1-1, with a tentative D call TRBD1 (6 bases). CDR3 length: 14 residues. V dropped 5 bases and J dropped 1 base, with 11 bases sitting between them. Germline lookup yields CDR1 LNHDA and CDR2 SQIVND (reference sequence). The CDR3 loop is CASSGRGGNTEAFF. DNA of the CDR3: TGTGCCAGTAGTGGTCGAGGGGGGAACACTGAAGCTTTCTTT.

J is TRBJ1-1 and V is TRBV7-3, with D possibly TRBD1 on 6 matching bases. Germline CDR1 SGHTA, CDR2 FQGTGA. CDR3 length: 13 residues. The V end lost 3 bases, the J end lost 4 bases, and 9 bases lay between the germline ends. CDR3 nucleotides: TGTGCCAGCAGCTTCGGCAGGGGCACTGAAGCTTTCTTT. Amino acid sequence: CASSFGRGTEAFF. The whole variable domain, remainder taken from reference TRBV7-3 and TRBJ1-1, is GAGVSQTPSNKVTEKGKYVELRCDPISGHTALYWYRQSLGQGPEFLIYFQGTGAADDSGLPNDRFFAVRPEGSVSTLKIQRTERGDSAVYLCASSFGRGTEAFFGQGTRLTVV.

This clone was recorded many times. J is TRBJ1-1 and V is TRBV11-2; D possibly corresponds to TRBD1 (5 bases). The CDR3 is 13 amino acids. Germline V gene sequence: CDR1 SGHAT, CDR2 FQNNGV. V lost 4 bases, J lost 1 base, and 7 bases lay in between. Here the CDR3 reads CASSSGPNTEAFF. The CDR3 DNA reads TGTGCCAGCAGCTCGGGGCCGAACACTGAAGCTTTCTTT.

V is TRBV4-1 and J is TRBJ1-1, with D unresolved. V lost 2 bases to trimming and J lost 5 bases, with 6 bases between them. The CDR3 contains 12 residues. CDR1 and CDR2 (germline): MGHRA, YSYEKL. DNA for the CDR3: TGCGCCAGCAGCCAAAGCTCAACTGAAGCTTTCTTT. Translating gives CASSQSSTEAFF.

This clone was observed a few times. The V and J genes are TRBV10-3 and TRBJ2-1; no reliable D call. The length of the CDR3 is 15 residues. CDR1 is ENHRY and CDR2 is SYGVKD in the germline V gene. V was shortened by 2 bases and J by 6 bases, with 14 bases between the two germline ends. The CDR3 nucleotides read TGTGCCATCAGTGAGGTTTCAAATGGTGCCAATGAGCAGTTCTTC. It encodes CAISEVSNGANEQFF.

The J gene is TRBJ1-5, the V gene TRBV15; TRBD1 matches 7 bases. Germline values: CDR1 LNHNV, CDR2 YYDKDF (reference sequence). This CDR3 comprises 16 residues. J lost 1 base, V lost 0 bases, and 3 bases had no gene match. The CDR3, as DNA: TGTGCCACCAGCAGAGATTGGGGACAGAGCAATCAGCCCCAGCATTTT. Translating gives CATSRDWGQSNQPQHF.

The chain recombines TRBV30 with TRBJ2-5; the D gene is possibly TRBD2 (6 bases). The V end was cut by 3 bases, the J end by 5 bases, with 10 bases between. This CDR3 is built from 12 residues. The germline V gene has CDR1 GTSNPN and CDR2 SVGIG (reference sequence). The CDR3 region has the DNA TGTGCCTGGAGAGGGCTAGCGGAGACCCAGTACTTC. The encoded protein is CAWRGLAETQYF. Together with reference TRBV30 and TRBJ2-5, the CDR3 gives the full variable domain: SQTIHQWPATLVQPVGSPLSLECTVEGTSNPNLYWYRQAAGRGLQLLFYSVGIGQISSEVPQNLSASRPQDRQFILSSKKLLLSDSGFYLCAWRGLAETQYFGPGTRLLVL.